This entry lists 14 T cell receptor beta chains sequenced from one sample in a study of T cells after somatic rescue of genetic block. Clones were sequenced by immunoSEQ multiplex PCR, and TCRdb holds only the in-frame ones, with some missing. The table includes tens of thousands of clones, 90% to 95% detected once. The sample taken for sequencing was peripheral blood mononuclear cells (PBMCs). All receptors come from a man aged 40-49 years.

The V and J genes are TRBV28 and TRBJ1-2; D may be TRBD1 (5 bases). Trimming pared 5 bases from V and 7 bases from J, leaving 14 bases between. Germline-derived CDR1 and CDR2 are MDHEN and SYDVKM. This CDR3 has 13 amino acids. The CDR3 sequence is CASSIRQGLGYTF. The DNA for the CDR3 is TGTGCCAGCAGTATAAGGCAGGGCCTTGGCTACACCTTC.

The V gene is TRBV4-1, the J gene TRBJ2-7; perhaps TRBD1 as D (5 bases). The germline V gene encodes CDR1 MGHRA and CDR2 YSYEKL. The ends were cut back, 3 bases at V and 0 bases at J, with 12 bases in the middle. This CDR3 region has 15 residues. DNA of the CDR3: TGCGCCAGCAGCCAGGGGCAACAGAGCTCCTACGAGCAGTACTTC. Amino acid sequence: CASSQGQQSSYEQYF.

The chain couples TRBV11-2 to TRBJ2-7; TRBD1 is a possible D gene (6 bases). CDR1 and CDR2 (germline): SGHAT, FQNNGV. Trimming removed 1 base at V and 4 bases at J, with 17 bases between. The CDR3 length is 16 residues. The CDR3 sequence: CASSLGGYRVLYEQYF. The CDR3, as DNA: TGTGCCAGCAGCTTAGGGGGTTACAGGGTTTTGTACGAGCAGTACTTC.

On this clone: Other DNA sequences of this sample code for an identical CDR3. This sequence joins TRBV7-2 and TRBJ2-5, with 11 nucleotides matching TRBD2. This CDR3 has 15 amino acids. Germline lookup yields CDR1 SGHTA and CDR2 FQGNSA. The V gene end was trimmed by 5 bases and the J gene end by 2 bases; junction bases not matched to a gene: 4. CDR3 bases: TGTGCCAGCAGCCTCCGACTAGCGGGGCAAGAGACCCAGTACTTC. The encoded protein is CASSLRLAGQETQYF.

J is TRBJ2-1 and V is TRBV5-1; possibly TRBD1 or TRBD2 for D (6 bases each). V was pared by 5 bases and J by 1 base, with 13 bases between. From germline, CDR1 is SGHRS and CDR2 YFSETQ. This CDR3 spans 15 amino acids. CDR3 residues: CASRREGGSYNEQFF. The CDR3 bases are TGCGCCAGCAGACGCGAAGGGGGGTCCTACAATGAGCAGTTCTTC.

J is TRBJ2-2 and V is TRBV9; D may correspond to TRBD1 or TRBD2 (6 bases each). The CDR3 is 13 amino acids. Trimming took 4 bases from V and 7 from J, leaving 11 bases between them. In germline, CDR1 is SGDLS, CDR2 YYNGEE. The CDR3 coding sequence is TGTGCCAGCAGCCCTGGGGGGCGCGGGGAGCTGTTTTTT. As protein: CASSPGGRGELFF.

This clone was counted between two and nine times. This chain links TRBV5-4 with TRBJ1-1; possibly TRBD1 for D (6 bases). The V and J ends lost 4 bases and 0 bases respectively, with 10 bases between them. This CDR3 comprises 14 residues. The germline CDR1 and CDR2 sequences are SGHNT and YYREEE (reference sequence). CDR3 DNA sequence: TGTGCCAGCAGCCCGGACAGACTGAACACTGAAGCTTTCTTT. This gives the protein CASSPDRLNTEAFF.

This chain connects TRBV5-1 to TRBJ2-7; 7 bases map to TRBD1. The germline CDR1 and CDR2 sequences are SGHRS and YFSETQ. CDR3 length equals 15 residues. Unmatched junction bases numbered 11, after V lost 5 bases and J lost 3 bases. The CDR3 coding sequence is TGCGCCAGCAGACCAATAGAGGCAGGGGGCTACGAGCAGTACTTC. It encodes CASRPIEAGGYEQYF.

The CDR3 region is CASSYAGANYGYTF. The CDR3 nucleotides are TGTGCCAGCAGTTACGCGGGAGCGAACTATGGCTACACCTTC. This sequence joins TRBV6-5 and TRBJ1-2; D remains unclear. CDR1 MNHEY and CDR2 SVGAGI come from the germline V gene. This CDR3 comprises 14 residues. Trimming left V 2 bases short and J 2 bases short, with 9 bases between.

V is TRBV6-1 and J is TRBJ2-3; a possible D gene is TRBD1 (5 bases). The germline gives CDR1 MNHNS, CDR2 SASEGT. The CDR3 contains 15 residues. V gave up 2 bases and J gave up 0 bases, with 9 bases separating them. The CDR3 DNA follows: TGTGCCAGCAGTGAATATGGGGCTAGCACAGATACGCAGTATTTT. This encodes CASSEYGASTDTQYF.

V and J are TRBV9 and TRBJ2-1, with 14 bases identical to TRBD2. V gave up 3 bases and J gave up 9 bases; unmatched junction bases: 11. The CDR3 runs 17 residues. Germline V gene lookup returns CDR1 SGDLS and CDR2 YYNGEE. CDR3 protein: CASSESSTGLAGVEQFF. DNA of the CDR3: TGTGCCAGCAGCGAGTCGAGTACGGGACTAGCGGGGGTTGAGCAGTTCTTC.

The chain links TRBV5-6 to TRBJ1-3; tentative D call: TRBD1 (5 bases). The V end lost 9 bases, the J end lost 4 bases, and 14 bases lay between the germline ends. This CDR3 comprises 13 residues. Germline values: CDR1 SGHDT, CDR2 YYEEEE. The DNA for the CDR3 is TGTGCCACCTCAAAAGGGGTAGGAAACACCATATATTTT. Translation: CATSKGVGNTIYF.

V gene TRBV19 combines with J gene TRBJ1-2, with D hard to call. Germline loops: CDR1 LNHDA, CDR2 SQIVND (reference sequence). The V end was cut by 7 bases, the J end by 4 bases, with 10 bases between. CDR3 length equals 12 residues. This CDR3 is CASTESPYGYTF. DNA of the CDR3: TGTGCCAGTACCGAGAGCCCCTATGGCTACACCTTC.

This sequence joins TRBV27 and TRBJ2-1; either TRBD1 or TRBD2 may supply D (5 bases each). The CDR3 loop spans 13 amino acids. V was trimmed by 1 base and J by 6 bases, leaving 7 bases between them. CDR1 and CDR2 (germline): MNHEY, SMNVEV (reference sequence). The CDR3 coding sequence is TGTGCCAGCAGTTTATTGGGGGTCAATGAGCAGTTCTTC. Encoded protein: CASSLLGVNEQFF.